What follows is one TCR beta chain and its context. Its antigen is not identified. Profiling relied on immunoSEQ multiplex PCR, and the TCRdb table lists in-frame clones only, not all of them. The data show 55,000 to 70,000 clones, approximately 91% seen once. This entry comes from a study of lymphopenia after photon versus proton radiotherapy. Whole-study results and caveats: Photon-treated patients lost naive T cells and TCR diversity; proton-treated stayed stable.

The receptor was isolated from a woman between 65 and 79 years old with pancreatic cancer. Specimen: peripheral blood, collected from a patient treated with photon-based radiotherapy.

The CDR3 coding sequence is TGTGCCAGCAGGTCGCTAGCGGGGCCTGGTAATGAAAAACTGTTTTTT. Its protein product is CASRSLAGPGNEKLFF. This rearrangement joins TRBV6-6 to TRBJ1-4; D is perhaps TRBD1 (5 bases). V dropped 6 bases and J dropped 4 bases, with 18 bases sitting between them. Germline CDR1 reads MNHNY; CDR2 reads SVGAGI (reference sequence). This CDR3 comprises 16 residues.